This paragraph covers one T cell receptor (beta chain) sequence. The antigen remains unidentified. With 60 Vbeta and 13 Jbeta primers, the PCR was carried out. Libraries were prepared by immunoSEQ multiplex PCR; TCRdb keeps only in-frame clonotypes and omits some of them. The repertoire holds more than 120,000 clones, with roughly 74% as singletons. This specimen belongs to a study of cytomegalovirus exposure and HLA in healthy donors. About the study: Earlier results showed 120 million or so unique TCR beta sequences derived from approximately 180 million T cells. Study results and caveats: Most TCR sequences were uncommon, yet certain public TCRs appeared in many donors. A later analysis appeared to link common viral pathogens to several of the most significant clusters. The study put under 200 TCR beta chains on its list as cytomegalovirus-associated.

This CDR3 has 13 residues. The ends lost 10 bases at V and 6 bases at J; junction bases unmatched: 9. Germline-derived CDR1 and CDR2 are LNHDA and SQIVND (reference sequence). This chain links TRBV19 with TRBJ2-1; 7 bases map to TRBD1. This TCR was recovered from a woman between 40 and 50 years old in good health and CMV-seropositive. What was sequenced was PBMCs. The CDR3 DNA is TGTGCCACCCTCCCCCCAGGGGGCAATGAGCAGTTCTTC. Amino acid sequence: CATLPPGGNEQFF.